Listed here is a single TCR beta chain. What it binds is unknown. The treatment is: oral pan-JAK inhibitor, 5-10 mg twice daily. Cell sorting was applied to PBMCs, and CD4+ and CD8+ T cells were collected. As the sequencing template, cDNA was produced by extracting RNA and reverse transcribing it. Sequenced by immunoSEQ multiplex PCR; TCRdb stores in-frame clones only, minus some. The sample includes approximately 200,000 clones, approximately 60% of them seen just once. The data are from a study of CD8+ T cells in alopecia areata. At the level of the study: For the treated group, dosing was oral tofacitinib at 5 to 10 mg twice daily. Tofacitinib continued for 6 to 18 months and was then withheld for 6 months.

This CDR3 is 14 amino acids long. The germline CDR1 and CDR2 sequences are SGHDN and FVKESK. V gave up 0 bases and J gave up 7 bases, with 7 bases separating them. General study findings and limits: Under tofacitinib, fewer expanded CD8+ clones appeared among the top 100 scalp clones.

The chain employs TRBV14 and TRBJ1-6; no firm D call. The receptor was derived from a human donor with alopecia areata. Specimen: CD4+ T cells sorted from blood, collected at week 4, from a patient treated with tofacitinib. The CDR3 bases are TGTGCCAGCAGCCAAGAAAGACGGAATTCACCCCTCCACTTT. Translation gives CASSQERRNSPLHF. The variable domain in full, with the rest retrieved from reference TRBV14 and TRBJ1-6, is EAGVTQFPSHSVIEKGQTVTLRCDPISGHDNLYWYRRVMGKEIKFLLHFVKESKQDESGMPNNRFLAERTGGTYSTLKVQPAELEDSGVYFCASSQERRNSPLHFGNGTRLTVT.